The sequence of this T cell receptor beta chain was determined in a study of T cells expressing NK-cell markers. Whole-study context: Sorted T-cell subsets CD3+CD56+NKG2C+, CD3+CD56+NKG2C- and CD3+CD56-NKG2C+ were TCR beta-sequenced.

CDR3 length equals 16 residues. The germline V gene encodes CDR1 SGHVS and CDR2 FQNEAQ. TCRdb reprocessed the 5' RACE reads and reports one entry per CDR3 protein, with no DNA. This table lists 350,000 to 400,000 distinct CDR3 sequences. Concerning this clonotype itself: The antigen remains unidentified.

Whole-study findings and limits: A few donors' CD3+CD56-NKG2C+ cells were dominated by the same clonotypes. In about 6 donors, dominant CD3+CD56+NKG2C+ clonotypes ranked among the top 10 CD8+ clonotypes.

The source of this sequence is a woman between 50 and 59 years old in good health. Material: blood T cells: a sorted CD56 or NKG2C T cell subset, CD4+ or CD8+ T cells, or bulk PBMC T cells (not recorded which). This chain links TRBV7-8 with TRBJ2-2; TCRdb outputs TRBD2, but without DNA this stays unchecked. CDR3 in amino acids: CASSPISGRASGELFF. Full variable domain (outside the CDR3, taken from reference TRBV7-8 and TRBJ2-2): GAGVSQSPRYKVAKRGQDVALRCDPISGHVSLFWYQQALGQGPEFLTYFQNEAQLDKSGLPSDRFFAERPEGSVSTLKIQRTQQEDSAVYLCASSPISGRASGELFFGEGSRLTVL.